Described below is a single T cell receptor (beta chain) sequence and its context. Treatment in this sample: randomized to nivolumab then ipilimumab (arm A) or the reverse (arm B). The V end was cut by 4 bases, the J end by 3 bases, with 12 bases between. The CDR3 extends over 14 amino acids. CDR1 LGHNA and CDR2 YSLEER come from the germline V gene. Generated by immunoSEQ multiplex PCR, the TCRdb table keeps only in-frame clones and is missing some. The sample lists under 15,000 clones, less than 80% occurring once. The entry originates in a study of sequential checkpoint blockade in melanoma. The receptor comes from a human donor with melanoma. The gene calls are TRBV4-3 and TRBJ1-2, with D perhaps TRBD1 (5 bases). Specimen: CD8+ T cells sorted from blood (inferred from file names), collected from a patient given nivolumab and ipilimumab in sequence. The CDR3 bases are TGCGCCAGCAGCCGGCGGGGCGATTACTATGGCTACACCTTC. Residues: CASSRRGDYYGYTF.